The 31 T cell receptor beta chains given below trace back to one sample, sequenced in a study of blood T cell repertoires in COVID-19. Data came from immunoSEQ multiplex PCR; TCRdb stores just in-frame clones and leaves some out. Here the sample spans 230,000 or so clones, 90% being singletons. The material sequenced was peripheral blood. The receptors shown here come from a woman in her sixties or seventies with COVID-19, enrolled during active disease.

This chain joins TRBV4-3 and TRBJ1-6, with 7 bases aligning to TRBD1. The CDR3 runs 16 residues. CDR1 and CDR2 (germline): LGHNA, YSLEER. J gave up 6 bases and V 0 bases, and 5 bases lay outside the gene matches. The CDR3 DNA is TGCGCCAGCAGCCAAGATCCCCCAGGGGGTAATTCACCCCTCCACTTT. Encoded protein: CASSQDPPGGNSPLHF.

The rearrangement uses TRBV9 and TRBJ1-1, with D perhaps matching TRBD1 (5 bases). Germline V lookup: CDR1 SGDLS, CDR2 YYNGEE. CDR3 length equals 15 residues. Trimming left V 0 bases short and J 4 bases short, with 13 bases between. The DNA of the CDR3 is TGTGCCAGCAGCGTAGCTGGTGGGGCCCCCACTGAAGCTTTCTTT. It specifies CASSVAGGAPTEAFF.

Written as DNA, the CDR3 is TGTGCCAGCAGCCAACCGGCAGGGGGTTACGAGCAGTACTTC. This codes for CASSQPAGGYEQYF. The chain carries TRBV4-2 and TRBJ2-7, with 7 bases aligning to TRBD1. CDR3 length equals 14 residues. Germline CDR1 is LGHNA and CDR2 is YNFKEQ. The J segment lost 4 bases and the V segment lost 2 bases, leaving 5 bases of the junction unmatched.

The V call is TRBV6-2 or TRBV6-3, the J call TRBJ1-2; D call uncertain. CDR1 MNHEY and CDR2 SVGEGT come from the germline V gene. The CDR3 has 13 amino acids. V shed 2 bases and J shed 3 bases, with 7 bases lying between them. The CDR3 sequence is CASSYGEDYGYTF. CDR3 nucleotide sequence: TGTGCCAGCAGTTACGGGGAGGACTATGGCTACACCTTC.

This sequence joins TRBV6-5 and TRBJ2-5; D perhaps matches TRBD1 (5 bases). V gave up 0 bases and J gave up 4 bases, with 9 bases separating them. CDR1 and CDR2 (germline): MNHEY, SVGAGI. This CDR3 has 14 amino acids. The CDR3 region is CASSYSGVGETQYF. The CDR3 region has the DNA TGTGCCAGCAGTTACTCAGGGGTCGGAGAGACCCAGTACTTC.

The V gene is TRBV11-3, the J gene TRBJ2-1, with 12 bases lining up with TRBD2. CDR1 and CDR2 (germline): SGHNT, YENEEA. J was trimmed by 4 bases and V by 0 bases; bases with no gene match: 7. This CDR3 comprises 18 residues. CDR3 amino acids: CASSLEGSSGGAYNEQFF. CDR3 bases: TGTGCCAGCAGCTTAGAAGGGTCTAGCGGGGGGGCGTACAATGAGCAGTTCTTC.

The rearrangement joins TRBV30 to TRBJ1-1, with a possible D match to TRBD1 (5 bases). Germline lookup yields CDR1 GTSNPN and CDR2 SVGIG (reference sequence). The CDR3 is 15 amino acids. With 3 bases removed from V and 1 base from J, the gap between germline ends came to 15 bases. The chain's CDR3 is CAWRTLWRGNTEAFF. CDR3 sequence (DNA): TGTGCCTGGAGGACCTTGTGGAGGGGGAACACTGAAGCTTTCTTT.

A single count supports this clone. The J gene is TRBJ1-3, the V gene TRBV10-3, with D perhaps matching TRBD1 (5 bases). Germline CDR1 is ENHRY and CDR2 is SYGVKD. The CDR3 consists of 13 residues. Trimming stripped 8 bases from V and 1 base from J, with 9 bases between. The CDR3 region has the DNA TGTGCCATCCAAGGGGTTTCTGGAAACACCATATATTTT. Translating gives CAIQGVSGNTIYF.

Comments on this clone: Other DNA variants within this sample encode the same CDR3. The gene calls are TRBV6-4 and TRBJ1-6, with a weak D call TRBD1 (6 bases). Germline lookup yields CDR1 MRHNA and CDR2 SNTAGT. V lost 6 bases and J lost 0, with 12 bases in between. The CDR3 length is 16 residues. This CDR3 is CASRRDTSSYNSPLHF. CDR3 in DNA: TGTGCCAGCAGACGGGACACGTCCTCCTATAATTCACCCCTCCACTTT.

Written as DNA, the CDR3 is TGTGCCACCAGCAGAGGGGGACTGCGCTCTGGAAACACCATATATTTT. This translates into CATSRGGLRSGNTIYF. This chain joins TRBV15 and TRBJ1-3, with D maybe TRBD1 (5 bases). The CDR3 is 16 residues long. Trimming pared 1 base from V and 0 bases from J, leaving 10 bases between. Germline V lookup: CDR1 LNHNV, CDR2 YYDKDF (reference sequence).

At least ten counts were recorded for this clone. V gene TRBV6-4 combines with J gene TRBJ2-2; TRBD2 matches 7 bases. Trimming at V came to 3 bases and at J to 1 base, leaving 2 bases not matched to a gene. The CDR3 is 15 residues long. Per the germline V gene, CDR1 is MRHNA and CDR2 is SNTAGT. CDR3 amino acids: CASSEGGGNTGELFF. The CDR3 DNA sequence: TGTGCCAGCAGTGAGGGCGGGGGGAACACCGGGGAGCTGTTTTTT.

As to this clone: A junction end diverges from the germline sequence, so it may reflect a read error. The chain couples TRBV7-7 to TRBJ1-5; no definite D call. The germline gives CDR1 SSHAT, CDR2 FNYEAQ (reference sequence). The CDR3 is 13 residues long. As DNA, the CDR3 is TGTGCTAGCAGCTTAGTAGAGGGTTGGCCCCAGCATTTT. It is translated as CASSLVEGWPQHF.

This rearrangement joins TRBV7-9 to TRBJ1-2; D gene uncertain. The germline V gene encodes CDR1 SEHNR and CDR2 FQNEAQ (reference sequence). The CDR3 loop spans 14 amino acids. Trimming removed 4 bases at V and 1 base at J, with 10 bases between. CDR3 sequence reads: CASSSSGSNYGYTF. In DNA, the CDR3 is TGTGCCAGCAGCTCCTCGGGGAGTAACTATGGCTACACCTTC.

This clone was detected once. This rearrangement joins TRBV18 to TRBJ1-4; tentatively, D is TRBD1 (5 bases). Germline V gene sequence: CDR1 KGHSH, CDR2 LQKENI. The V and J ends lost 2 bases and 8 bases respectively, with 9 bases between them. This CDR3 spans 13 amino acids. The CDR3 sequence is CASSPARGEKLFF. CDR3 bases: TGTGCCAGCTCACCAGCGCGGGGCGAAAAACTGTTTTTT.

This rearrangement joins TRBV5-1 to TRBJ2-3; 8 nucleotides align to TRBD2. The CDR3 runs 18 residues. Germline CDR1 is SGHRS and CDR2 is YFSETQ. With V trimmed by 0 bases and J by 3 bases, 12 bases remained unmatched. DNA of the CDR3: TGCGCCAGCAGCTTGGTGACTGGACGGGGGGGTCTGACAGATACGCAGTATTTT. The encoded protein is CASSLVTGRGGLTDTQYF.

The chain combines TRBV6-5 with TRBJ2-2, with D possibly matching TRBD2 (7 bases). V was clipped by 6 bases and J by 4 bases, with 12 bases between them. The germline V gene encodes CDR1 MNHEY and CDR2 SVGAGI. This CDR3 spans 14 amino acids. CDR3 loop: CASRWEGGTGELFF. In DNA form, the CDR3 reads TGTGCCAGCAGGTGGGAGGGGGGCACCGGGGAGCTGTTTTTT.

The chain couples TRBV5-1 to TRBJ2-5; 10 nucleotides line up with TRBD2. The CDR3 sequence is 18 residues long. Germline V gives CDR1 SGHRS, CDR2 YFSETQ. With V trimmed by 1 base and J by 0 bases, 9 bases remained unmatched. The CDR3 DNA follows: TGCGCCAGCAGCTTGACCCTAGCGGGGGTTTTGTACCAAGAGACCCAGTACTTC. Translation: CASSLTLAGVLYQETQYF.

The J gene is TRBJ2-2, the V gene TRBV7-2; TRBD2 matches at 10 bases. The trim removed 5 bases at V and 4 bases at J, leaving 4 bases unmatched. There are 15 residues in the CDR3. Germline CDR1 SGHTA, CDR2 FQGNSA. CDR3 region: CASSALAGGTGELFF. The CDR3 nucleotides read TGTGCCAGCAGCGCGTTAGCGGGGGGCACCGGGGAGCTGTTTTTT. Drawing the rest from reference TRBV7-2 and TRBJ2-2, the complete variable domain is GAGVSQSPSNKVTEKGKDVELRCDPISGHTALYWYRQSLGQGLEFLIYFQGNSAPDKSGLPSDRFSAERTGGSVSTLTIQRTQQEDSAVYLCASSALAGGTGELFFGEGSRLTVL.

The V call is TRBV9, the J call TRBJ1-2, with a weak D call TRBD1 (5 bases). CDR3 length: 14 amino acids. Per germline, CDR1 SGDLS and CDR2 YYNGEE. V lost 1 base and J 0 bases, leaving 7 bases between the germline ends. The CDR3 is CASSVMTANYGYTF. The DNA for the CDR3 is TGTGCCAGCAGCGTAATGACAGCTAACTATGGCTACACCTTC.

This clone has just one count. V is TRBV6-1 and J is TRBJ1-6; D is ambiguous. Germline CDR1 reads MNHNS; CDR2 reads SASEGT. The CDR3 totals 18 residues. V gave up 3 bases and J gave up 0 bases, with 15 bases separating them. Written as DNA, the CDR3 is TGTGCCAGCAGTGACGAAGGTCAGGCGAGCTCCTATAATTCACCCCTCCACTTT. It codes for CASSDEGQASSYNSPLHF.

CDR3 coding DNA: TGTGCCAGCAGTTTATTATTAGGGGGCTCTGGAAACACCATATATTTT. Amino acid sequence: CASSLLLGGSGNTIYF. V usage is TRBV28 and J usage is TRBJ1-3, with a tentative D call TRBD1 (6 bases). Trimming shortened V by 1 base and J by 0 bases, and 10 bases separated the two germline ends. The CDR3 has 16 amino acids. The germline V gene encodes CDR1 MDHEN and CDR2 SYDVKM.

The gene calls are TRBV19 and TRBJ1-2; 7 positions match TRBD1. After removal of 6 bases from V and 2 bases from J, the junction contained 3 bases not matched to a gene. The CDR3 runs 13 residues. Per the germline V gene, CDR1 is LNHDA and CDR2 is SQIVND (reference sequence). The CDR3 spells CASRETGNYGYTF. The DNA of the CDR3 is TGTGCCAGTAGGGAGACAGGGAACTATGGCTACACCTTC.

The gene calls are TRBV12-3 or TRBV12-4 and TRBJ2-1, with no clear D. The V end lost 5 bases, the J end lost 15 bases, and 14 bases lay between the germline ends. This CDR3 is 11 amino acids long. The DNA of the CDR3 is TGTGCCAGCAGTCGGTCATACCTACCGTTCTTC. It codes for CASSRSYLPFF.

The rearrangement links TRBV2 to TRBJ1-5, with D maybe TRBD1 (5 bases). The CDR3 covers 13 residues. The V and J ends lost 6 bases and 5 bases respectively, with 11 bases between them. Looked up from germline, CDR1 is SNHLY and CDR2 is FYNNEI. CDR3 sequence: CASSTEGDQPQHF. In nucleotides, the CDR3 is TGTGCCAGCAGCACCGAAGGGGATCAGCCCCAGCATTTT.

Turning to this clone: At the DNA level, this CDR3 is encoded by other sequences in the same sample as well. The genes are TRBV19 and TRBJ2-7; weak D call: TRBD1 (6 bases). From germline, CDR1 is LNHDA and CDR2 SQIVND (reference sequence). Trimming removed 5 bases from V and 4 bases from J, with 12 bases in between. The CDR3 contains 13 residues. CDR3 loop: CASSPRQAYEQYF. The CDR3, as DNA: TGTGCCAGTAGTCCTCGACAGGCGTACGAGCAGTACTTC. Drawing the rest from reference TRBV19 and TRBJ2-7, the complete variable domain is DGGITQSPKYLFRKEGQNVTLSCEQNLNHDAMYWYRQDPGQGLRLIYYSQIVNDFQKGDIAEGYSVSREKKESFPLTVTSAQKNPTAFYLCASSPRQAYEQYFGPGTRLTVT.

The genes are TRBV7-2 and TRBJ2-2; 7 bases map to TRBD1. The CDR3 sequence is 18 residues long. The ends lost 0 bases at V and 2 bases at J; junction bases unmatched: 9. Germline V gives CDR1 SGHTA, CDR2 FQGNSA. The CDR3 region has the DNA TGTGCCAGCAGCTTAGCTGTGTCGACAGGGTCAAACACCGGGGAGCTGTTTTTT. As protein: CASSLAVSTGSNTGELFF.

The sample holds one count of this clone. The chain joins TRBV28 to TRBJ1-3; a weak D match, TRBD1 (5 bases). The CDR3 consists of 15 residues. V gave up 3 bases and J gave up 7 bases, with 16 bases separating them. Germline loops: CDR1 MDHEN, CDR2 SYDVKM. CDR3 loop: CASSFPSGLGNTIYF. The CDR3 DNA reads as TGTGCCAGCAGTTTTCCCTCAGGGCTTGGTAACACCATATATTTT.

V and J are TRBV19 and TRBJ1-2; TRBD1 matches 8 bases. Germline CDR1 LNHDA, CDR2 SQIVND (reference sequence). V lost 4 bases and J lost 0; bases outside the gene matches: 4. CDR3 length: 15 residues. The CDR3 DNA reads TGTGCCAGTAGTACCCAGGGGGCCTCTAACTATGGCTACACCTTC. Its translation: CASSTQGASNYGYTF.

Written as DNA, the CDR3 is TGCGCCAGCAGCGCTCCCGGGACAGGGGGCGAGCAGTACTTC. Amino acid sequence: CASSAPGTGGEQYF. The J gene is TRBJ2-7, the V gene TRBV5-1, with 11 nucleotides matching TRBD1. The CDR3 loop spans 14 amino acids. Germline trimming cut 4 bases from V and 6 bases from J; bases unmatched to any gene: 6. Germline V lookup: CDR1 SGHRS, CDR2 YFSETQ. The whole variable domain, remainder taken from reference TRBV5-1 and TRBJ2-7, is KAGVTQTPRYLIKTRGQQVTLSCSPISGHRSVSWYQQTPGQGLQFLFEYFSETQRNKGNFPGRFSGRQFSNSRSEMNVSTLELGDSALYLCASSAPGTGGEQYFGPGTRLTVT.

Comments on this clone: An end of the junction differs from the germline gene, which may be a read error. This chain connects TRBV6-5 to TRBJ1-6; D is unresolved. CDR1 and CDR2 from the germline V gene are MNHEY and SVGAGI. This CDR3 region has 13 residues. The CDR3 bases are TGTGCCAGCATTTACGACATAAATTCACCCCTCCACTTT. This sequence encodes CASIYDINSPLHF.

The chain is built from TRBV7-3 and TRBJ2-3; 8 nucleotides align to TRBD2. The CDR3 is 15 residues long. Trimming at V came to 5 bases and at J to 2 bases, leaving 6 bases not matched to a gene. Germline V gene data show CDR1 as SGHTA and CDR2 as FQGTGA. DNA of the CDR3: TGTGCCAGCAGCCCCGGGAGGGTTTCCACAGATACGCAGTATTTT. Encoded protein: CASSPGRVSTDTQYF.